This entry lists 11 T cell receptor beta chains sequenced from one sample in a study of control samples from healthy donors and cancer patients. This table comes from immunoSEQ multiplex PCR, and its TCRdb copy is limited to in-frame clones, with some not included. The sample lists roughly 370,000 clones, around 90% occurring once. Sequenced sample: PBMCs. The receptors were gathered from a man aged 35 to 55 with head and neck cancer.

The chain employs TRBV28 and TRBJ2-1, with TRBD2 matching over 10 bases. This CDR3 is 16 amino acids long. Trimming removed 4 bases from V and 0 bases from J; junction bases left unmatched: 3. Germline V CDR1 and CDR2: MDHEN, SYDVKM. This chain's CDR3 is CASSSSSGGSYNEQFF. CDR3 DNA: TGTGCCAGCAGTTCCTCTAGCGGGGGCTCCTACAATGAGCAGTTCTTC.

The chain uses TRBV18 and TRBJ2-2; D gene ambiguous. Trimming removed 3 bases from V and 6 bases from J, with 2 bases in between. CDR1 is KGHSH, CDR2 LQKENI, per germline. The CDR3 sequence is 11 residues long. CDR3 DNA: TGTGCCAGCTCACCGCCCGGGGAGCTGTTTTTT. It specifies CASSPPGELFF.

This sequence joins TRBV3-1 (or the pseudogene TRBV3-2) and TRBJ1-4, with D unresolved. The CDR3 covers 14 residues. CDR1 and CDR2 (germline): LGHDT, YNNKEL (reference sequence). V lost 4 bases and J lost 0, with 6 bases in between. CDR3 DNA: TGTGCCAGCAGCCTTAAGACAACTAATGAAAAACTGTTTTTT. This gives the protein CASSLKTTNEKLFF.

This clone appeared a single time. The chain uses TRBV5-4 and TRBJ2-3, with TRBD2 identical over 9 bases. Germline V lookup: CDR1 SGHNT, CDR2 YYREEE (reference sequence). The CDR3 has 18 amino acids. V gave up 0 bases and J gave up 3 bases; unmatched junction bases: 11. The chain's CDR3 is CASSLVQVSGGGTDTQYF. In DNA form, the CDR3 reads TGTGCCAGCAGCTTGGTCCAGGTTAGCGGGGGAGGAACAGATACGCAGTATTTT.

The rearrangement uses TRBV4-3 and TRBJ2-7; 8 bases are a match to TRBD1. The CDR3 is made up of 15 amino acids. Unmatched junction bases numbered 3, after V lost 0 bases and J lost 2 bases. Germline lookup yields CDR1 LGHNA and CDR2 YSLEER. This CDR3 reads CASSQDGQGAYEQYF. For the CDR3, the DNA is TGCGCCAGCAGCCAAGATGGACAGGGAGCCTACGAGCAGTACTTC.

The genes are TRBV7-8 and TRBJ2-1, with D tentatively TRBD2 (5 bases). CDR3 length: 14 amino acids. Germline V gene lookup returns CDR1 SGHVS and CDR2 FQNEAQ. The germline V and J ends were trimmed by 1 base and 4 bases, with 8 bases remaining between them. The CDR3 loop reads CASSLGGPYNEQFF. CDR3 in DNA: TGTGCCAGCAGCTTAGGAGGGCCTTACAATGAGCAGTTCTTC.

V and J are TRBV7-9 and TRBJ2-3, with TRBD2 identical over 8 bases. V shed 3 bases and J 2 bases; nucleotides not matched to a gene: 13. The CDR3 has 18 residues. CDR1 SEHNR and CDR2 FQNEAQ come from the germline V gene (reference sequence). CDR3 sequence: CASSFGSGGRRDTDTQYF. The CDR3 DNA sequence: TGTGCCAGCAGCTTTGGGAGCGGGGGAAGACGGGACACAGATACGCAGTATTTT.

This clone turned up a few times. The CDR3 region is CASSYSTTNEKLFF. The CDR3 DNA reads as TGTGCCAGCAGTTACTCGACGACTAATGAAAAACTGTTTTTT. The gene calls are TRBV6-5 and TRBJ1-4, with D hard to call. CDR3 length equals 14 residues. From germline, CDR1 is MNHEY and CDR2 SVGAGI. Trimming stripped 0 bases from V and 2 bases from J, with 4 bases between.

The rearrangement links TRBV5-4 to TRBJ1-4; D ambiguous. V was shortened by 4 bases and J by 5 bases, with 12 bases between the two germline ends. Germline CDR1 is SGHNT and CDR2 is YYREEE (reference sequence). The CDR3 covers 14 residues. The CDR3 bases are TGTGCCAGCAGCGCGGGAGGGAGAAATGAAAAACTGTTTTTT. Translating gives CASSAGGRNEKLFF.

The V and J genes are TRBV5-4 and TRBJ1-1; 10 bases line up with TRBD1. With V trimmed by 3 bases and J by 6 bases, 2 bases remained unmatched. This CDR3 spans 13 amino acids. Germline CDR1 SGHNT, CDR2 YYREEE (reference sequence). CDR3 protein: CASSWGTGAEAFF. The CDR3 nucleotides are TGTGCCAGCAGCTGGGGGACAGGGGCTGAAGCTTTCTTT.

The rearrangement uses TRBV6-6 and TRBJ2-1; no reliable D call. Trimming took off 6 bases at V and 10 bases at J, with 7 bases between the two ends. CDR1 and CDR2 (germline): MNHNY, SVGAGI (reference sequence). The length of the CDR3 is 10 residues. CDR3 loop: CASRGLEQFF. The CDR3 nucleotides read TGTGCCAGCAGAGGATTGGAGCAGTTCTTC.